This T cell receptor beta chain was recovered during a study of shared T cell receptors in the human thymus. J lost 5 bases, V lost 5 bases, and 10 bases had no gene match. CDR3 size: 17 residues. Germline V gene sequence: CDR1 KGHSH, CDR2 LQKENI. This clone turned up a few times. The repertoire was sequenced with immunoSEQ multiplex PCR; TCRdb's copy has only in-frame clones and lacks some. The data show almost 550,000 clones, about four fifths seen once. These same records also appear under a second study, on human thymus T cells. Turning to that study: Thymus was obtained from resections taken during corrective heart surgery. Thymic and blood repertoires appeared to carry a bias in their V and J gene usage.

The chain couples TRBV18 to TRBJ2-3; 13 bases line up with TRBD2. Sequences were obtained from thymocytes. The sequence derives from a boy under three years old with a congenital heart defect. CDR3 DNA: TGTGCCAGCTCAACTGACACTAGCGGGAGGGCCAAAGATACGCAGTATTTT. The encoded protein is CASSTDTSGRAKDTQYF.